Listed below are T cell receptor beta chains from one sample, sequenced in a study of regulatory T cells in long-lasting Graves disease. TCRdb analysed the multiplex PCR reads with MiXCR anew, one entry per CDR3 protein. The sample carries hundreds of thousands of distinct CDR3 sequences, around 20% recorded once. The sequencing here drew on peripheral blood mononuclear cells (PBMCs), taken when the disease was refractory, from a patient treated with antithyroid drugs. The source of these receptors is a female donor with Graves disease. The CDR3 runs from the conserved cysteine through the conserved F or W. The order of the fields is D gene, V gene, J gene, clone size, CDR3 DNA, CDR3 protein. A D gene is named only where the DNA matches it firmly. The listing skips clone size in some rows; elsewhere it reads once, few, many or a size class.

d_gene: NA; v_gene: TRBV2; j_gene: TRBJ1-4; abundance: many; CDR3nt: TGTGCCAGCTGGGAAGCAACTAATGAAAAACTGTTTTTT; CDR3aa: CASWEATNEKLFF
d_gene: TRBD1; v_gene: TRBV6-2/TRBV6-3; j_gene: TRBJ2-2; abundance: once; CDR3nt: TGTGCCAGCAGTCAGACCGGGACAGGGGCTAACACCGGGGAGCTGTTTTTT; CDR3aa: CASSQTGTGANTGELFF
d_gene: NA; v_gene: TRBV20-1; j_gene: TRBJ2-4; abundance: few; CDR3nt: TGCAGTGCTAGTAGACCCGGGATCCAAGTTCGGAACATTCAGTACTTC; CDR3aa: CSASRPGIQVRNIQYF
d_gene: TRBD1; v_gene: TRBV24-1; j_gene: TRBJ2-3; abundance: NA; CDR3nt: TGTGCCACTTCGACAGGGCTCAGCACAGATACGCAGTATTTT; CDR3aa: CATSTGLSTDTQYF
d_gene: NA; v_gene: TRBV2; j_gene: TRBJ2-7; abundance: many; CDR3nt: TGTGCCAGCAGTGAAAGGCCTTCCAGGTTCGACGAGCAGTACTTC; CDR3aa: CASSERPSRFDEQYF
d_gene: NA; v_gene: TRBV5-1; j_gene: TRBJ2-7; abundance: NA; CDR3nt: TGCGCCAGCAGCGCGACCCGGGGGGCAGCAGAAGACGAGCAGTACTTC; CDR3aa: CASSATRGAAEDEQYF
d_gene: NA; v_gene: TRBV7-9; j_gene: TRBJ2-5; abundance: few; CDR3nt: TGTGCCAGCAGCTGGGACACCGAACGGACCCAGTACTTC; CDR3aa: CASSWDTERTQYF
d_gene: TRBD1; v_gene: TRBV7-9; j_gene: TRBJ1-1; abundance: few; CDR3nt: TGTGCCAGCAGCTTAGGGGTCGAGGGGGCGCAGGGCACTGAAGCTTTCTTT; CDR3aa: CASSLGVEGAQGTEAFF
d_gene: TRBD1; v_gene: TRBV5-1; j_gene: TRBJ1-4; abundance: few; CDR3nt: TGCGCCAGCAGCTCGGGACAGACACGAGAAAAACTGTTTTTT; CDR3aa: CASSSGQTREKLFF
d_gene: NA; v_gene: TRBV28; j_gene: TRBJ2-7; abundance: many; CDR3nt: TGTGCCAGCAGTTTCCCCGACAGGTACGAGCAGTACTTC; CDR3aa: CASSFPDRYEQYF
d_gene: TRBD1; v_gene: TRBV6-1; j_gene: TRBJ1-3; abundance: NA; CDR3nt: TGTGCCAGCAGTCCTAAGACAGGGGTGTTTGGAAACACCATATATTTT; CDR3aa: CASSPKTGVFGNTIYF
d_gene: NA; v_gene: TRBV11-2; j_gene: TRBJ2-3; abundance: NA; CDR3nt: TGTGCCAGCAGCCACGAAGCGGGTACAGATACGCAGTATTTT; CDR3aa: CASSHEAGTDTQYF
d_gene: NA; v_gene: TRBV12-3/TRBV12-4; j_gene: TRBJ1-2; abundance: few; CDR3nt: TGTGCCAGCAGTTTAGCGCGTGGGGGGCTGGGGGGCTACACCTTC; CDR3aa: CASSLARGGLGGYTF
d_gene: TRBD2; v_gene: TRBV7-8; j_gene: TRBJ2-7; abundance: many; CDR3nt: TGTGCCAGCAGCCGGACTAAGGGACTAGGCAAAAAAAACTACGAGCAGTACTTC; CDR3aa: CASSRTKGLGKKNYEQYF
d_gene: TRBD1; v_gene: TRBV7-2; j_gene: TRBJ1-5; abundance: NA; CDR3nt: TGTGCCAGCAGCCTCTCAACAGGGGAAAATCAGCCCCAGCATTTT; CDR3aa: CASSLSTGENQPQHF
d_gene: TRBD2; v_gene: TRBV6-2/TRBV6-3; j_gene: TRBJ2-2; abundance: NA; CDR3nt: TGTGCCAGCAGTTACCCAGATCTAGCGGGAAGCACCGGGGAGCTGTTTTTT; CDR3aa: CASSYPDLAGSTGELFF
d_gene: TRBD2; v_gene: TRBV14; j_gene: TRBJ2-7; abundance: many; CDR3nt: TGTGCCAGCAGCCAAGCCGAGGGACTAGCTGGATACGAGCAGTACTTC; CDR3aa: CASSQAEGLAGYEQYF
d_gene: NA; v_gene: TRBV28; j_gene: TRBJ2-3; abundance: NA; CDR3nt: TGTGCCAGCAGTTTAGTCCCCACAGATACGCAGTATTTT; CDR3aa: CASSLVPTDTQYF
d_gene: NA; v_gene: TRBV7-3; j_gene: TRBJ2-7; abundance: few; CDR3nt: TGTGCCAGCAGCCCCGAAGGGGGAGACTACGAGCAGTACTTC; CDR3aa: CASSPEGGDYEQYF
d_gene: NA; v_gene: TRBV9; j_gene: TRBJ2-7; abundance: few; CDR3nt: TGTGCCAGCAGCGACCAGAACTCCTACGAGCAGTACTTC; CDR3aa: CASSDQNSYEQYF
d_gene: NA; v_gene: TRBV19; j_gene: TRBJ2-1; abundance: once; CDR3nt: TGTGCCAGTAGTATCTCCATAAGAACGTACAATGAGCAGTTCTTC; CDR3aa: CASSISIRTYNEQFF
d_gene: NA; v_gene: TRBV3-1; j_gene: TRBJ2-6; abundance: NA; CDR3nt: TGTGCCAGCAGCCAAGGGTGGATGGCTGGGGCCAACGTCCTGACTTTC; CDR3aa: CASSQGWMAGANVLTF
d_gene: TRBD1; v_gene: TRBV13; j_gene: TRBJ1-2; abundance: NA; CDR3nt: TGTGCCAGCAGCTTACCTAGACAGGGTGGGGACTATGGCTACACCTTC; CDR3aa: CASSLPRQGGDYGYTF
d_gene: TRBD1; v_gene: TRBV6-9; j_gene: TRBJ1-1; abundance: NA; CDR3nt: TGTGCCAGCAGTTCCCGACAGGGACGAGAAGCTTTCTTT; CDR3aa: CASSSRQGREAFF
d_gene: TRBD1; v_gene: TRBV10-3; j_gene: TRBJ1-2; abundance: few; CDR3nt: TGTGCCATCGGAGGACAGGGCACTAACTATGGCTACACCTTC; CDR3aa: CAIGGQGTNYGYTF
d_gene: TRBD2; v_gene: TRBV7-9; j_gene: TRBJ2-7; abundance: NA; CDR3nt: TGTGCCAGCAGCCCAAGCGGGAACGAGCAGTACTTC; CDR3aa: CASSPSGNEQYF
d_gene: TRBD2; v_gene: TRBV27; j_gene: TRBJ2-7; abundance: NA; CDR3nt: TGTGCCAGCAGCCATCTTGCGGGAGCGGACGAGCAGTACTTC; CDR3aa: CASSHLAGADEQYF
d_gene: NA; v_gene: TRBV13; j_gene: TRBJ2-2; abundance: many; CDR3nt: TGTGCCTCCCGGGGATTAGCGGATACCGGGGAGCTGTTTTTT; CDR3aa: CASRGLADTGELFF
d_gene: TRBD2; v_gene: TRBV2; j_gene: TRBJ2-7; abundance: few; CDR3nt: TGTGCCAGCAGTGAAACCATCCGGGACTACTCCTACGAGCAGTACTTC; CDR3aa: CASSETIRDYSYEQYF
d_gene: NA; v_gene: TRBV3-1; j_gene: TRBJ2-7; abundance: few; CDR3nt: TGTGCCAGCAGCCAAGTGTCGGGGGGCATGTCGCTCGAGCAGTACTTC; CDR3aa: CASSQVSGGMSLEQYF
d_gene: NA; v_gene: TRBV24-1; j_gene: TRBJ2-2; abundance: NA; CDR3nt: TGTCCCACCAGTAGTGGATCGAGTTCAAACACCGGGGAGCTGTTTTTT; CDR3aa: CPTSSGSSSNTGELFF
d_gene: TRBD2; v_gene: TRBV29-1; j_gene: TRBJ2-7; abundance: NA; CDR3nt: TGCAGCGTGATTGGGACTAGCGGGAGAAGCTCCTACGAGCAGTACTTC; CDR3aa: CSVIGTSGRSSYEQYF
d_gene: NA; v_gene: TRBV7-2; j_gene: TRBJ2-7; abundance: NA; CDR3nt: TGTGCCAGCAGCCGGGGGGCAGATCGGCACTCCTACGAGCAGTACTTC; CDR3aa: CASSRGADRHSYEQYF
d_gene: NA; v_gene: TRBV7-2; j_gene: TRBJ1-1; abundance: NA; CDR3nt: TGTGCCAGCATCCTGACAGGGAACACTGAAGCTTTCTTT; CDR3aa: CASILTGNTEAFF
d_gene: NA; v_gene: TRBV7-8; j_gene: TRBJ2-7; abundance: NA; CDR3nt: TGTGCCAGCAGCCCCAAAGGGGGGACGAGTGCGTCCTACGAGCAGTACTTC; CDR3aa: CASSPKGGTSASYEQYF
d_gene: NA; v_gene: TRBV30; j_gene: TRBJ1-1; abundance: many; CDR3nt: TGTGCCTGGAGTGTTCAGGGACCCACTGAAGCTTTCTTT; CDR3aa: CAWSVQGPTEAFF
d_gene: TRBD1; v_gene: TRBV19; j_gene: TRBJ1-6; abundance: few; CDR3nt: TGTGCCAGTAGCTTGGGGGACAGGGTCGCATCACCCCTCCACTTT; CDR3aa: CASSLGDRVASPLHF
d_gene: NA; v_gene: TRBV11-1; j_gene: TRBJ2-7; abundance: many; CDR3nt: TGTGCCAGCGGAGTGGGCTCCTACGAGCAGTACTTC; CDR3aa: CASGVGSYEQYF
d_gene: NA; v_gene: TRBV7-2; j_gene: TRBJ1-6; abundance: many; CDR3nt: TGTGCCAGCAGCCACGGGGGAGGAGACTCACCCCTCCACTTT; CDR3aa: CASSHGGGDSPLHF
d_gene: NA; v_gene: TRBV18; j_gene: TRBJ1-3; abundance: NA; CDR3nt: TGTGCCAGCTCACCAACTGTTGATGGGGCTGGAAACACCATATATTTT; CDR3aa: CASSPTVDGAGNTIYF
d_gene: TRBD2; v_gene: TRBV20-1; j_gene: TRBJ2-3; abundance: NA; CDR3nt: TGCAGTGCTAGAGAGAGAGGGACTAGCGGGAGGGCCACAGATACGCAGTATTTT; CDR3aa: CSARERGTSGRATDTQYF
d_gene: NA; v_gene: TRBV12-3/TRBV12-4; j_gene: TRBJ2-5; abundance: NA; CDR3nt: TGTGCCAGCGGTATTCAAGTGAGGGAGACCCAGTACTTC; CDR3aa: CASGIQVRETQYF
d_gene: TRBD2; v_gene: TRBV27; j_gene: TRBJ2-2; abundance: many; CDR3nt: TGTGCCAGCAGCCCCCTAGCGGCGAACACCGGGGAGCTGTTTTTT; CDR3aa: CASSPLAANTGELFF
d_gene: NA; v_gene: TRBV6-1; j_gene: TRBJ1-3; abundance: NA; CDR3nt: TGTGCCAGCAGTGAAGGAATAGGGGTCGGAAACACCATATATTTT; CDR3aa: CASSEGIGVGNTIYF
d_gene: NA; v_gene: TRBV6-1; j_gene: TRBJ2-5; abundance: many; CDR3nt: TGTGCCAGCAGCCAAAACTCCATAAAGGGCGAAGAGACCCAGTACTTC; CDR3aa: CASSQNSIKGEETQYF
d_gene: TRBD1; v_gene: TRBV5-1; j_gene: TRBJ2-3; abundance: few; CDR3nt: TGCGCCAGCAGCTTGGGGCAGGGGGATTTCACAGATACGCAGTATTTT; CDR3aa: CASSLGQGDFTDTQYF
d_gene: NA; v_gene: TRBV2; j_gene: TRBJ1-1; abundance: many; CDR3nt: TGTGCCAGCAGTCGGGGCAGGGCCAAGAACACTGAAGCTTTCTTT; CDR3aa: CASSRGRAKNTEAFF
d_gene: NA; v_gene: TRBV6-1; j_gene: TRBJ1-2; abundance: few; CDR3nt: TGTGCCAGCAGTACTTCCGGTATAACTCATGGCTACACCTTC; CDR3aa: CASSTSGITHGYTF
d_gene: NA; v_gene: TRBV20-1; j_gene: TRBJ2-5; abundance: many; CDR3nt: TGCAGTGCTAGAGATGGACTGTCACGCGAGACCCAGTACTTC; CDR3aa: CSARDGLSRETQYF
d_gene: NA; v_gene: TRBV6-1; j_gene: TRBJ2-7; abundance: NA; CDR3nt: TGTGCCAGCAGTCTCGTGGCGACTCACGAGCAGTACTTC; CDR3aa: CASSLVATHEQYF
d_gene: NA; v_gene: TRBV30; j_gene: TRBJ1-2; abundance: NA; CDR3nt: TGTGCCTGGAGGCGAGGTGGCGGCTACACCTTC; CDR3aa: CAWRRGGGYTF
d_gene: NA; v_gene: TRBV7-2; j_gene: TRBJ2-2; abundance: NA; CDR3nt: TGTGCCAGCAGCGCCCCGGGGAGGACGGCGAACACCGGGGAGCTGTTTTTT; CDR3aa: CASSAPGRTANTGELFF
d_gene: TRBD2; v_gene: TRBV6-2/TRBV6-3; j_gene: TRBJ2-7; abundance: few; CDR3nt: TGTGCCAGCATCTTACGGTGGCTAGCGGGAGGGCCTTCCTACGAGCAGTACTTC; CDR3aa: CASILRWLAGGPSYEQYF